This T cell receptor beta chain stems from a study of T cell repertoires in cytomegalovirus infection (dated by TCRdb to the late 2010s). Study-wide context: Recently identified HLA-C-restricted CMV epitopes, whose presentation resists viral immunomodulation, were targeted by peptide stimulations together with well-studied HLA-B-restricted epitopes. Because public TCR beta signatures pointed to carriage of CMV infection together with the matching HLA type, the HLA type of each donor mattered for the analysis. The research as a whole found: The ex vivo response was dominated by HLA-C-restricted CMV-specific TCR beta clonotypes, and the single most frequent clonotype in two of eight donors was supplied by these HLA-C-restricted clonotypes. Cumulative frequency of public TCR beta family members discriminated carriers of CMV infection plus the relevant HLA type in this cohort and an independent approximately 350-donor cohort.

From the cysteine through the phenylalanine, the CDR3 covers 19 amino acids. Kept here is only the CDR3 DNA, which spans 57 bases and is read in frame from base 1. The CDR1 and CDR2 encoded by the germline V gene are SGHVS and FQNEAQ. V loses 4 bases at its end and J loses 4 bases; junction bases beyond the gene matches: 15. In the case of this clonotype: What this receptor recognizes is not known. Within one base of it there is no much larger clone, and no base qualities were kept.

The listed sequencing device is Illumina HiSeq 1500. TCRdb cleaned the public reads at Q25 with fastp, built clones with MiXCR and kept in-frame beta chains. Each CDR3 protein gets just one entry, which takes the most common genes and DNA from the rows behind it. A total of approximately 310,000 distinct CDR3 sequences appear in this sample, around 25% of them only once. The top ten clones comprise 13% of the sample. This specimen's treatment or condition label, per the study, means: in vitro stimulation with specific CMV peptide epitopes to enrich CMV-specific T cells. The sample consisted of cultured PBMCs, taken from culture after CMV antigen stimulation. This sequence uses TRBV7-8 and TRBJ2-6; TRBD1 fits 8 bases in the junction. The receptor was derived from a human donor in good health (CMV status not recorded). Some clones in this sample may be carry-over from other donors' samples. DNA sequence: TGTGCCAGCAGCTCCCCCCTGGGCAGGGGGCTGTCCGGGGCCAACGTCCTGACTTTC. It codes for CASSSPLGRGLSGANVLTF. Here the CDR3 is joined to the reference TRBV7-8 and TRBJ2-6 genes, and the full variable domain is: GAGVSQSPRYKVAKRGQDVALRCDPISGHVSLFWYQQALGQGPEFLTYFQNEAQLDKSGLPSDRFFAERPEGSVSTLKIQRTQQEDSAVYLCASSSPLGRGLSGANVLTFGAGSRLTVL.